This T cell receptor (beta chain) was found in a study of blood T cell repertoires in COVID-19. Study information: COVID-19 samples, acute and convalescent, were from the United States, Italy and Spain.

The study drew participants aged about 18 to 89 years from roughly 25 US areas. Participant-given clinical history determined each cohort assignment. Donors in Cohort 3 counted as recovered after two negative PCRs, clearance, or symptom resolution. Here immunoSEQ multiplex PCR was the method, and the copy in TCRdb shows in-frame clones only, minus some. The data contain roughly 250,000 clones, 70% to 90% of them singletons. This clone occurred once. The TCR was taken from a woman between 45 and 60 years old who had recovered from COVID-19. Sequences were obtained from PBMCs or T cells enriched from blood (not recorded which).

This CDR3 reads CASSPTGGFSGNTIYF. The CDR3, as DNA: TGTGCCAGCAGCCCGACAGGGGGCTTCTCTGGAAACACCATATATTTT. The genes are TRBV7-3 and TRBJ1-3; 10 bases fit TRBD1. The length of the CDR3 is 16 residues. CDR1 and CDR2 from the germline V gene are SGHTA and FQGTGA. The junction had 4 bases not matched to a gene; V was cut back by 5 bases and J by 0 bases. The full variable domain, rest sourced from reference TRBV7-3 and TRBJ1-3, is GAGVSQTPSNKVTEKGKYVELRCDPISGHTALYWYRQSLGQGPEFLIYFQGTGAADDSGLPNDRFFAVRPEGSVSTLKIQRTERGDSAVYLCASSPTGGFSGNTIYFGEGSWLTVV.